Here is one T cell receptor (beta chain) with its context. What it binds is unknown. This may be a read error: a much more frequent sequence differs by one nucleotide. It was RNA transcripts that yielded the amplified TCR beta CDR3 regions. HTBI primers were the set used in a first-round RT-PCR of the TCR CDR3. TCRdb fed the multiplex PCR reads into MiXCR, producing one record per CDR3 protein. Of hundreds of thousands of distinct CDR3 sequences listed, roughly 15% are singletons. Patients with uncontrolled infections, other autoimmune diseases, pregnancy or lactation were excluded. The data belong to a study of T cells in Graves' hyperthyroidism and ophthalmopathy. Per germline, CDR1 DFQATT and CDR2 SNEGSKA (reference sequence). Trimming cost V 0 bases and J 6 bases; bases outside gene matches: 4. CDR3 length: 14 residues. Study-level points and caveats: The model anticipated ophthalmopathy a median 6.5 months pre-onset. Separating ophthalmopathy from stable hyperthyroidism was achieved by a 13 V-J model.

Sequencing input: blood. The TCR originated in a woman aged 50 to 60 with Graves' ophthalmopathy. The gene calls are TRBV20-1 and TRBJ2-4; TRBD1 matches at 8 bases. CDR3 in DNA: TGCAGTGCTAGAGATTGGACAGGGTTAAACATTCAGTACTTC. This translates into CSARDWTGLNIQYF.